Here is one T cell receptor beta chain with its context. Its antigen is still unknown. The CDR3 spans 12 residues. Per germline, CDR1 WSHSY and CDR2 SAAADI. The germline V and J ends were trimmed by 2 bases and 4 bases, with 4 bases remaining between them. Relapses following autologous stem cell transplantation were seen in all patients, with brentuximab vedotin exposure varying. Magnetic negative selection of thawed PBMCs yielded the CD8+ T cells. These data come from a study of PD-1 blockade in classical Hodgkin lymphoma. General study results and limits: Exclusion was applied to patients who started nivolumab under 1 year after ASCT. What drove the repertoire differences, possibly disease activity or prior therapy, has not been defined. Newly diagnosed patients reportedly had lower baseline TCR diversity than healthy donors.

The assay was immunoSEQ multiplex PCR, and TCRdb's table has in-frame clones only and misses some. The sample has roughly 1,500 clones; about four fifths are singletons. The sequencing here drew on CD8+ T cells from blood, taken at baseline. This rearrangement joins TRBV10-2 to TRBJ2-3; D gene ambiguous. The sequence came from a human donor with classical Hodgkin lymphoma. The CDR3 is CASSEVADTQYF. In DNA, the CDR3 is TGCGCCAGCAGTGAGGTGGCAGATACGCAGTATTTT.